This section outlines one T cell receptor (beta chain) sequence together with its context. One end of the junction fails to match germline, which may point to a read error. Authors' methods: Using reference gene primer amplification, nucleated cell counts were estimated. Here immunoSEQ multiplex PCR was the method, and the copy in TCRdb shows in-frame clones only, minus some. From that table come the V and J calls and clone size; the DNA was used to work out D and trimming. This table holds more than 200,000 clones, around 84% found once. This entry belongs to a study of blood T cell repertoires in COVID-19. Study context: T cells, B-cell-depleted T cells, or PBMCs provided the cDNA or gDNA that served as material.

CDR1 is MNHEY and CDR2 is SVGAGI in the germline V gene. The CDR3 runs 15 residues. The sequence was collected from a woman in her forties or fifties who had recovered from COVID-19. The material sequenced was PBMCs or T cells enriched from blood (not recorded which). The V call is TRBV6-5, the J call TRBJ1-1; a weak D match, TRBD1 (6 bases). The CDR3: CASRYSGTTNTEAFF. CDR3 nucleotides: TGTGCCAGCAGATACTCCGGGACAACGAACACTGAAGCTTTCTTT.